This passage covers 3 T cell receptor beta chains from one sample sequenced in a study of cytomegalovirus exposure and HLA in healthy donors. The PCR used 60 Vbeta and 13 Jbeta primers. Sequencing used immunoSEQ multiplex PCR; TCRdb keeps in-frame clones, though not all of them. Of about 270,000 clones detected, around 66% appear once; the ten largest clones hold roughly 2.4%. Material: PBMCs. All receptors derive from a female donor in good health and CMV-seronegative.

The chain is built from TRBV27 and TRBJ2-1, with 9 nucleotides matching TRBD1. V shed 5 bases and J 1 base; nucleotides not matched to a gene: 3. Germline CDR1 and CDR2: MNHEY and SMNVEV (reference sequence). The CDR3 contains 15 residues. CDR3 sequence reads: CASSQGQGSYNEQFF. The CDR3 bases are TGTGCCAGCAGTCAGGGACAGGGATCCTACAATGAGCAGTTCTTC.

The chain combines TRBV7-9 with TRBJ2-3; 7 bases align to TRBD2. With V trimmed by 1 base and J by 8 bases, 9 bases remained unmatched. This CDR3 region has 15 residues. Germline V lookup: CDR1 SEHNR, CDR2 FQNEAQ (reference sequence). The CDR3 here is CASSLVAVAGATQYF. Here the CDR3 DNA reads TGTGCCAGCAGCTTAGTCGCGGTAGCGGGTGCTACGCAGTATTTT.

The J gene is TRBJ2-3, the V gene TRBV6-5, with 8 bases identical to TRBD1. The CDR3 contains 16 residues. The germline gives CDR1 MNHEY, CDR2 SVGAGI. V dropped 4 bases and J dropped 2; count of bases not matched to a gene: 8. The CDR3 DNA reads TGTGCCAGCAGTTCCCCGACAGGGGACCCCACAGATACGCAGTATTTT. Its translation is CASSSPTGDPTDTQYF.